Following are 23 T cell receptor beta chains from one sample sequenced in a study of identical twins. TCRdb reanalysed the 5' RACE reads using MiXCR and keeps one entry per CDR3 protein. The profile shows 1,800,000 or so distinct CDR3 sequences, more than 30% of them singletons. The sequenced material came from cord blood. Source of these receptors: a newborn girl in good health.

The chain uses TRBV24-1 and TRBJ2-2, with D hard to call. V was trimmed by 4 bases and J by 8 bases, leaving 4 bases between them. This CDR3 region has 11 residues. Germline V gene lookup returns CDR1 KGHDR and CDR2 SFDVKD. Here the CDR3 DNA reads TGTGCCACCAGTGACGGGGGGGAGCTGTTTTTT. This translates into CATSDGGELFF.

V usage is TRBV5-1 and J usage is TRBJ1-4, with unresolved D. The CDR3 spans 14 residues. Germline V gene data show CDR1 as SGHRS and CDR2 as YFSETQ. V lost 4 bases, J lost 6 bases, and 13 bases lay in between. The CDR3: CASSRVWWDEKLFF. In nucleotides, the CDR3 is TGCGCCAGCAGCCGAGTCTGGTGGGATGAAAAACTGTTTTTT. Full variable domain (remainder filled in from reference TRBV5-1 and TRBJ1-4): KAGVTQTPRYLIKTRGQQVTLSCSPISGHRSVSWYQQTPGQGLQFLFEYFSETQRNKGNFPGRFSGRQFSNSRSEMNVSTLELGDSALYLCASSRVWWDEKLFFGSGTQLSVL.

This clonotype was seen a handful of times. The V and J genes are TRBV4-1 and TRBJ2-7; no clear D. The CDR3 sequence is 17 residues long. Between the trimmed V and J ends, which lost 0 bases and 4 bases, there was a span of 19 bases. CDR1 and CDR2 from the germline V gene are MGHRA and YSYEKL. Here the CDR3 DNA reads TGCGCCAGCAGCCAAGAAGGAGCCCCGGGCTCCCCATACGAGCAGTACTTC. This translates into CASSQEGAPGSPYEQYF.

This sequence joins TRBV20-1 and TRBJ2-3; 12 nucleotides align to TRBD1. This CDR3 comprises 15 residues. The junction had 7 bases not matched to a gene; V was cut back by 4 bases and J by 5 bases. CDR1 is DFQATT, CDR2 SNEGSKA, per germline (reference sequence). The CDR3 nucleotides read TGCAGTGCTATTGGGGACAGGGGGCGCGGAGATACGCAGTATTTT. It translates to CSAIGDRGRGDTQYF.

The chain is built from TRBV18 and TRBJ1-3; 7 nucleotides match TRBD1. The CDR3 sequence is 15 residues long. V gave up 5 bases and J gave up 0 bases; unmatched junction bases: 4. Germline V gene sequence: CDR1 KGHSH, CDR2 LQKENI. The CDR3 protein is CASSGRDSSGNTIYF. In DNA form, the CDR3 reads TGTGCCAGCTCAGGCCGGGACAGCTCTGGAAACACCATATATTTT.

The rearrangement joins TRBV3-1 to TRBJ2-7; tentatively, D is TRBD1 or TRBD2 (6 bases each). V was clipped by 1 base and J by 7 bases, with 17 bases between them. From germline, CDR1 is LGHDT and CDR2 YNNKEL (reference sequence). The CDR3 spans 15 residues. DNA of the CDR3: TGTGCCAGCAGCCAAGTAGATGGCGGGGACAATGAGCAGTACTTC. It encodes CASSQVDGGDNEQYF.

This clonotype has just a few counts. The rearrangement uses TRBV20-1 and TRBJ2-7; 12 nucleotides match TRBD2. The junction had 8 bases not matched to a gene; V was cut back by 6 bases and J by 5 bases. CDR3 length: 14 amino acids. Germline CDR1 reads DFQATT; CDR2 reads SNEGSKA (reference sequence). The CDR3 coding sequence is TGCAGTGCGAAGCGACTAGCGGGGGTCAACGAGCAGTACTTC. Residues: CSAKRLAGVNEQYF.

V usage is TRBV12-3 or TRBV12-4 and J usage is TRBJ2-3, with TRBD2 matching over 8 bases. The CDR3 contains 18 residues. Trimming removed 5 bases from V and 4 bases from J; junction bases left unmatched: 17. CDR3 in amino acids: CASSPRLGGAGLSDTQYF. The CDR3 bases are TGTGCCAGCAGTCCGCGACTCGGGGGGGCCGGGCTCTCAGATACGCAGTATTTT.

This clonotype was seen a few times. The CDR3 spells CASSPDSLVTYEQYF. CDR3 in DNA: TGTGCCAGCTCTCCAGACTCTCTTGTCACCTACGAGCAGTACTTC. The chain joins TRBV18 to TRBJ2-7; D gene ambiguous. V lost 6 bases to trimming and J lost 2 bases, with 17 bases between them. Germline CDR1 KGHSH, CDR2 LQKENI. CDR3 length: 15 amino acids.

The sample holds a few counts of this clonotype. The rearrangement uses TRBV14 and TRBJ2-3, with TRBD2 identical over 8 bases. Trimming at V came to 4 bases and at J to 2 bases, leaving 8 bases not matched to a gene. Germline lookup yields CDR1 SGHDN and CDR2 FVKESK. CDR3 length: 16 amino acids. This CDR3 is CASSRPGLVSTDTQYF. CDR3 in DNA: TGTGCCAGCAGCCGCCCGGGACTAGTGTCCACAGATACGCAGTATTTT. Supplemented by reference TRBV14 and TRBJ2-3, the full variable domain reads EAGVTQFPSHSVIEKGQTVTLRCDPISGHDNLYWYRRVMGKEIKFLLHFVKESKQDESGMPNNRFLAERTGGTYSTLKVQPAELEDSGVYFCASSRPGLVSTDTQYFGPGTRLTVL.

The chain joins TRBV5-5 to TRBJ2-6; D unresolved. V was cut by 1 base and J by 0 bases, with 8 bases left in between. The CDR3 is 16 amino acids. Germline V gene sequence: CDR1 SGHKS, CDR2 YYEKEE (reference sequence). The CDR3 sequence is CASSLWWDSGANVLTF. The CDR3 bases are TGTGCCAGCAGCTTGTGGTGGGACTCTGGGGCCAACGTCCTGACTTTC. The variable domain in full, completed from reference TRBV5-5 and TRBJ2-6, reads DAGVTQSPTHLIKTRGQQVTLRCSPISGHKSVSWYQQVLGQGPQFIFQYYEKEERGRGNFPDRFSARQFPNYSSELNVNALLLGDSALYLCASSLWWDSGANVLTFGAGSRLTVL.

In its sample, this clonotype was seen a few times. CDR3 sequence reads: CASSLWGIGTDTQYF. CDR3 DNA: TGCGCCAGCAGCCTCTGGGGGATAGGCACAGATACGCAGTATTTT. This chain links TRBV5-1 with TRBJ2-3; either TRBD1 or TRBD2 may fit D (5 bases each). With 4 bases removed from V and 1 base from J, the gap between germline ends came to 13 bases. Germline-derived CDR1 and CDR2 are SGHRS and YFSETQ. The length of the CDR3 is 15 residues. The full variable domain, rest sourced from reference TRBV5-1 and TRBJ2-3, is KAGVTQTPRYLIKTRGQQVTLSCSPISGHRSVSWYQQTPGQGLQFLFEYFSETQRNKGNFPGRFSGRQFSNSRSEMNVSTLELGDSALYLCASSLWGIGTDTQYFGPGTRLTVL.

This chain connects TRBV6-5 to TRBJ1-2; D is uncertain. V was clipped by 6 bases and J by 4 bases, with 15 bases between them. CDR3 length: 14 residues. The germline V gene encodes CDR1 MNHEY and CDR2 SVGAGI. This CDR3 is CASSAGGRTYGYTF. CDR3 coding DNA: TGTGCCAGCAGCGCCGGAGGGAGGACCTATGGCTACACCTTC.

This clonotype was seen a few times. The chain carries TRBV11-2 and TRBJ2-1; 8 nucleotides match TRBD2. The CDR3 length is 14 residues. J lost 4 bases, V lost 7 bases, and 6 bases had no gene match. The germline V gene has CDR1 SGHAT and CDR2 FQNNGV. DNA for the CDR3: TGTGCCAGCACCGTAGCGGGGACTTACAATGAGCAGTTCTTC. Protein product: CASTVAGTYNEQFF.

This clonotype was recorded at least ten times. The chain joins TRBV6-2 or TRBV6-3 to TRBJ2-5; 7 nucleotides align to TRBD2. Unmatched junction bases numbered 8, after V lost 6 bases and J lost 1 base. Looked up from germline, CDR1 is MNHEY and CDR2 is SVGEGT. The CDR3 spans 15 residues. CDR3 in amino acids: CASSRPTSVQETQYF. CDR3 DNA: TGTGCCAGCAGCCGACCTACTAGCGTCCAAGAGACCCAGTACTTC.

The gene calls are TRBV4-2 and TRBJ1-5, with D possibly matching TRBD1 (6 bases). Germline CDR1 is LGHNA and CDR2 is YNFKEQ. The CDR3 has 15 residues. Deletions cut 0 bases from V and 7 bases from J, with 13 bases between. The DNA of the CDR3 is TGTGCCAGCAGCCAAGATCAGGCAGGGGAACAGCCCCAGCATTTT. The encoded protein is CASSQDQAGEQPQHF.

This clonotype came up many times. This chain connects TRBV9 to TRBJ2-1, with a weak D call TRBD2 (6 bases). The germline V gene has CDR1 SGDLS and CDR2 YYNGEE. The germline V and J ends were trimmed by 0 bases and 3 bases, with 10 bases remaining between them. CDR3 size: 15 residues. CDR3 in amino acids: CASSVGAGSYNEQFF. For the CDR3, the DNA is TGTGCCAGCAGCGTAGGCGCGGGAAGCTACAATGAGCAGTTCTTC. The full variable domain, in which reference TRBV9 and TRBJ2-1 provide the parts outside the CDR3, is DSGVTQTPKHLITATGQRVTLRCSPRSGDLSVYWYQQSLDQGLQFLIQYYNGEERAKGNILERFSAQQFPDLHSELNLSSLELGDSALYFCASSVGAGSYNEQFFGPGTRLTVL.

The gene calls are TRBV21-1 and TRBJ1-1. TRBV21-1 is tagged as a pseudogene. CDR3 length equals 15 residues. The CDR3 DNA is TGTGCCAGCAGCAAAGAATGGTTCAGGGACACTGAAGCTTTCTTT. Protein product: CASSKEWFRDTEAFF.

This chain connects TRBV12-3 or TRBV12-4 to TRBJ1-4; the D gene is possibly TRBD1 (5 bases). V gave up 3 bases and J gave up 11 bases, with 13 bases separating them. The CDR3 covers 13 residues. CDR3 DNA sequence: TGTGCCAGCAGTTTGGGGGGACCTGGGAAACTGTTTTTT. It codes for CASSLGGPGKLFF.

The rearrangement joins TRBV28 to TRBJ2-5; 11 bases align to TRBD2. This CDR3 has 17 residues. CDR1 and CDR2 (germline): MDHEN, SYDVKM. After removal of 7 bases from V and 4 bases from J, the junction contained 14 bases not matched to a gene. The CDR3, as DNA: TGTGCCAGCACCCACCTGGACACTAGCGGGAGAAGAGAGACCCAGTACTTC. Protein sequence: CASTHLDTSGRRETQYF.

J is TRBJ1-5 and V is TRBV28, with D unresolved. The V and J ends lost 6 bases and 4 bases respectively, with 10 bases between them. This CDR3 is 13 amino acids long. The germline gives CDR1 MDHEN, CDR2 SYDVKM. CDR3 loop: CASRIIYNQPQHF. The CDR3 region has the DNA TGTGCCAGCAGAATAATCTATAATCAGCCCCAGCATTTT.

CDR3 nucleotide sequence: TGCAGTGCTAGAGATATATGGGGGGGCCAAGAGACCCAGTACTTC. The encoded protein is CSARDIWGGQETQYF. This chain links TRBV20-1 with TRBJ2-7, with 7 bases aligning to TRBD2. The J call may not be correct, given that the DNA end is closer to TRBJ2-5. CDR1 and CDR2 (germline): DFQATT, SNEGSKA (reference sequence). This CDR3 is 15 amino acids long.

This clonotype was observed a single time. This may come from a read error, since a much larger clone is one base off. The chain has TRBV6-5 and TRBJ2-3; D might be TRBD2 (5 bases). Per germline, CDR1 MNHEY and CDR2 SVGAGI. This CDR3 has 13 amino acids. V gave up 10 bases and J gave up 2 bases, with 13 bases separating them. In DNA form, the CDR3 reads TGTGCCATCACCGAGGGCCACACAGATACGCAGTATTTT. Its protein is CAITEGHTDTQYF.